This T cell receptor beta chain was obtained from a study of CD8+ T cells in alopecia areata. The overall study: At a dose of 5 to 10 mg twice daily, oral tofacitinib was given to treated patients. Study observations and caveats: Especially in alopecia totalis/universalis, lesional scalp showed greater clonality than normal scalp did. Patients displayed less clarity in TCR sharing than mice, a finding possibly related to HLA.

As to this clone: Its antigen is currently unknown.

The authors extracted RNA and reverse transcribed it into cDNA as the sequencing template. The method was immunoSEQ multiplex PCR; TCRdb's version includes in-frame clones alone and lacks a portion of them. The sample has approximately 89,000 clones, 35% to 50% seen once; the top ten hold about 0.79%. This CDR3 comprises 11 residues. V was pared by 5 bases and J by 7 bases, with 7 bases between. Germline CDR1 is MNHEY and CDR2 is SVGAGI. This clonotype was sampled from a human donor with alopecia areata. Specimen: CD4+ T cells sorted from blood. The V gene is TRBV6-5, the J gene TRBJ2-3; D gene ambiguous. The CDR3 coding sequence is TGTGCCAGCAGTGGCAGTAATACGCAGTATTTT. Residues: CASSGSNTQYF.